Following are 30 T cell receptor beta chains from one sample sequenced in a study of cytomegalovirus exposure and HLA in healthy donors. Profiled with immunoSEQ multiplex PCR; TCRdb holds only in-frame clones, not every one. The data contain about 82,000 clones, more than 85% of them seen just once; the ten biggest clones take up 0.67%. The specimen was PBMCs. The source of these receptors is a man aged 18 to 30 in good health and CMV-seronegative.

This chain connects TRBV4-1 to TRBJ2-1, with D possibly being TRBD2 (5 bases). V was trimmed by 0 bases and J by 3 bases, leaving 12 bases between them. Germline CDR1 MGHRA, CDR2 YSYEKL. The CDR3 contains 16 residues. For the CDR3, the DNA is TGCGCCAGCAGCCAAGAATTCGGCGGGTACTACAATGAGCAGTTCTTC. Translating it yields CASSQEFGGYYNEQFF.

The genes are TRBV19 and TRBJ1-5; D is unclear. Germline lookup yields CDR1 LNHDA and CDR2 SQIVND (reference sequence). The CDR3 sequence is 15 residues long. V lost 5 bases to trimming and J lost 0 bases, with 11 bases between them. The CDR3 nucleotides are TGTGCCAGTAGTGGCTTAGGAGGTAGCAATCAGCCCCAGCATTTT. It encodes CASSGLGGSNQPQHF.

CDR3 region: CASSSNRVGEQYF. In nucleotides, the CDR3 is TGTGCCAGCAGCTCGAACAGGGTGGGCGAGCAGTACTTC. The chain recombines TRBV7-2 with TRBJ2-7; TRBD1 is a possible D gene (6 bases). The germline gives CDR1 SGHTA, CDR2 FQGNSA. CDR3 length: 13 residues. With 4 bases removed from V and 6 bases from J, the gap between germline ends came to 13 bases.

This rearrangement joins TRBV4-2 to TRBJ1-3; TRBD1 agrees at 12 bases. The CDR3 spans 15 residues. V shed 5 bases, J shed 4 bases, and the junction held 3 bases outside the gene matches. Per germline, CDR1 LGHNA and CDR2 YNFKEQ. This chain's CDR3 is CASSGTGGAGNTIYF. The CDR3 nucleotides read TGTGCCAGCAGCGGGACAGGGGGCGCCGGAAACACCATATATTTT.

The chain is built from TRBV10-3 and TRBJ1-2; TRBD1 matches 9 bases. Germline trimming cut 3 bases from V and 0 bases from J; bases unmatched to any gene: 8. The germline V gene encodes CDR1 ENHRY and CDR2 SYGVKD. The CDR3 is 17 residues long. Here the CDR3 DNA reads TGTGCCATCAGTGACTTCGGGGGACAGGGTTCTAACTATGGCTACACCTTC. Translating it yields CAISDFGGQGSNYGYTF.

This clone was recorded once. The gene calls are TRBV18 and TRBJ2-1; TRBD2 matches at 12 bases. CDR1 and CDR2 from the germline V gene are KGHSH and LQKENI. This CDR3 is 17 amino acids long. Trimming cost V 0 bases and J 7 bases; bases outside gene matches: 7. Written as DNA, the CDR3 is TGTGCCAGCTCACCACCGGGGTTCCTAGCGGGGGGGAATGAGCAGTTCTTC. Amino acids: CASSPPGFLAGGNEQFF.

The V gene is TRBV6-1, the J gene TRBJ1-2; 7 bases agree with TRBD1. Germline CDR1 reads MNHNS; CDR2 reads SASEGT. The CDR3 consists of 15 residues. V lost 7 bases to trimming and J lost 2 bases; unmatched junction nucleotides: 10. The CDR3 DNA reads TGTGCCAGCACCACTTCACAGGGGCGAAACTATGGCTACACCTTC. This gives the protein CASTTSQGRNYGYTF.

CDR3 sequence reads: CASSLSYSSYNEQFF. CDR3 in DNA: TGTGCCAGCAGCTTATCGTACAGCTCCTACAATGAGCAGTTCTTC. The chain has TRBV7-2 and TRBJ2-1; no clear D gene. Trimming removed 2 bases from V and 0 bases from J, with 8 bases in between. The germline V gene encodes CDR1 SGHTA and CDR2 FQGNSA. The CDR3 runs 15 residues.

This rearrangement joins TRBV5-4 to TRBJ1-3; possibly TRBD1 for D (5 bases). The CDR3 loop spans 15 amino acids. V was clipped by 0 bases and J by 4 bases, with 11 bases between them. Germline CDR1 reads SGHNT; CDR2 reads YYREEE (reference sequence). The CDR3 loop is CASSLGSGSGNTIYF. For the CDR3, the DNA is TGTGCCAGCAGCTTGGGTTCAGGGTCAGGAAACACCATATATTTT.

This clone has a handful of counts. The chain links TRBV2 to TRBJ1-2; 7 bases are shared with TRBD1. The germline gives CDR1 SNHLY, CDR2 FYNNEI. This CDR3 contains 11 residues. Trimming at V came to 7 bases and at J to 6 bases, leaving 2 bases not matched to a gene. This CDR3 reads CASNRGDGYTF. CDR3 bases: TGTGCCAGCAACAGGGGAGATGGCTACACCTTC.

The chain recombines TRBV5-1 with TRBJ2-1; no firm D call. Germline V gene sequence: CDR1 SGHRS, CDR2 YFSETQ. CDR3 length: 12 amino acids. V lost 0 bases and J lost 9, with 7 bases in between. This CDR3 is CASSLGHSEQFF. CDR3 sequence (DNA): TGCGCCAGCAGCTTGGGACACTCTGAGCAGTTCTTC.

The rearrangement uses TRBV2 and TRBJ1-3; TRBD1 agrees at 9 bases. Germline loops: CDR1 SNHLY, CDR2 FYNNEI. With 4 bases clipped from V and 1 base from J, the junction kept 8 bases outside the gene matches. This CDR3 is built from 17 residues. The CDR3 loop is CASSAGQGSRSGNTIYF. Written as DNA, the CDR3 is TGTGCCAGCAGTGCAGGACAGGGGAGCCGATCTGGAAACACCATATATTTT.

The chain has TRBV18 and TRBJ1-5, with D possibly matching TRBD1 (6 bases). Germline CDR1 KGHSH, CDR2 LQKENI. Trimming removed 1 base from V and 3 bases from J, with 10 bases in between. This CDR3 region has 15 residues. CDR3 coding DNA: TGTGCCAGCTCACCACAACAGGGAGACAATCAGCCCCAGCATTTT. This encodes CASSPQQGDNQPQHF.

The chain has TRBV28 and TRBJ1-3; a possible D gene is TRBD1 (6 bases). CDR1 MDHEN and CDR2 SYDVKM come from the germline V gene. The germline V and J ends were trimmed by 6 bases and 4 bases, with 16 bases remaining between them. This CDR3 region has 15 residues. The CDR3 loop reads CASRGTLRSGNTIYF. CDR3 bases: TGTGCCAGCAGAGGGACACTACGGAGCGGAAACACCATATATTTT.

Notes on this clone: Mismatch with germline at one junction end may stem from a read error. This chain joins TRBV6-1 and TRBJ2-6; 7 bases agree with TRBD1. The germline V gene encodes CDR1 MNHNS and CDR2 SASEGT. This CDR3 contains 12 residues. CDR3 DNA: TGTGCCAGCAGTGAAGCGGGCAGGGGGACGTCTTTC. It translates to CASSEAGRGTSF.

The V gene is TRBV4-2, the J gene TRBJ2-7; 10 bases agree with TRBD1. In germline, CDR1 is LGHNA, CDR2 YNFKEQ. The junction had 5 bases not matched to a gene; V was cut back by 3 bases and J by 0 bases. This CDR3 is built from 16 residues. CDR3 bases: TGTGCCAGCAGCCATAGGACAGGGGGTATCTCCTACGAGCAGTACTTC. Its protein is CASSHRTGGISYEQYF.

This chain joins TRBV2 and TRBJ1-3, with D possibly being TRBD1 (6 bases). Trimming removed 6 bases at V and 0 bases at J, with 12 bases between. Germline CDR1 is SNHLY and CDR2 is FYNNEI. This CDR3 has 15 amino acids. CDR3 nucleotide sequence: TGTGCCAGCAGGACCTCAGGGGACTCTGGAAACACCATATATTTT. Translation: CASRTSGDSGNTIYF.

The chain recombines TRBV19 with TRBJ2-1; 7 nucleotides match TRBD1. The CDR3 has 16 amino acids. V lost 4 bases to trimming and J lost 2 bases; unmatched junction nucleotides: 8. Germline assignment: CDR1 LNHDA and CDR2 SQIVND (reference sequence). CDR3 nucleotides: TGTGCCAGTAGTAAAACAGGGGCGATGACCTACAATGAGCAGTTCTTC. It encodes CASSKTGAMTYNEQFF.

J is TRBJ1-6 and V is TRBV7-8, with 8 bases aligning to TRBD1. The V gene end was trimmed by 5 bases and the J gene end by 8 bases; junction bases not matched to a gene: 8. Germline CDR1 and CDR2: SGHVS and FQNEAQ. This CDR3 region has 15 residues. The CDR3 coding sequence is TGTGCCAGCAGCATCCGGACAGGGATGGATTCACCCCTCCACTTT. Translating it yields CASSIRTGMDSPLHF.

This chain uses TRBV11-2 with TRBJ1-4; tentatively, D is TRBD1 (5 bases). Between the trimmed V and J ends, which lost 5 bases and 8 bases, there was a span of 24 bases. CDR1 is SGHAT and CDR2 is FQNNGV in the germline V gene. This CDR3 has 17 amino acids. Here the CDR3 reads CASSPKRGVAVGEKLFF. CDR3 DNA: TGTGCCAGCAGCCCGAAACGGGGGGTGGCAGTTGGGGAAAAACTGTTTTTT.

In this sample, this clone turned up once. This chain uses TRBV6-5 with TRBJ1-1, with D unclear. This CDR3 has 15 residues. The V gene lost 3 bases and the J gene lost 2 bases, with 13 bases spanning the gap. The germline gives CDR1 MNHEY, CDR2 SVGAGI. The chain's CDR3 is CASSYQSGLNTEAFF. CDR3 sequence (DNA): TGTGCCAGCAGTTATCAATCGGGTCTCAACACTGAAGCTTTCTTT.

This rearrangement joins TRBV4-2 to TRBJ2-7; D perhaps matches TRBD1 (6 bases). The germline V gene encodes CDR1 LGHNA and CDR2 YNFKEQ. V was shortened by 1 base and J by 3 bases, with 10 bases between the two germline ends. The CDR3 loop spans 14 amino acids. This CDR3 is CASSQGQGLYEQYF. The CDR3 nucleotides read TGTGCCAGCAGCCAAGGTCAGGGGCTCTACGAGCAGTACTTC.

The rearrangement uses TRBV10-3 and TRBJ1-2; D may be TRBD1 (6 bases). Germline CDR1 is ENHRY and CDR2 is SYGVKD. The length of the CDR3 is 15 residues. The V end was cut by 2 bases, the J end by 4 bases, with 14 bases between. The CDR3 nucleotides read TGTGCCATCAGTGAGACAGGGTTGGGGGTCTATGGCTACACCTTC. Translation: CAISETGLGVYGYTF.

The V and J genes are TRBV13 and TRBJ2-7; D may be TRBD2 (6 bases). With 5 bases removed from V and 2 bases from J, the gap between germline ends came to 19 bases. The CDR3 extends over 16 amino acids. CDR1 PRHDT and CDR2 FYEKMQ come from the germline V gene (reference sequence). The CDR3 region is CASSTRGGALTYEQYF. DNA for the CDR3: TGTGCCAGCAGCACCCGAGGAGGGGCCTTGACCTACGAGCAGTACTTC.

The rearrangement uses TRBV6-5 and TRBJ1-1; D gene unclear. The CDR3 length is 14 residues. Germline V gives CDR1 MNHEY, CDR2 SVGAGI. V was clipped by 4 bases and J by 1 base, with 10 bases between them. The CDR3 DNA sequence: TGTGCCAGCAGTTTTGTTGAGGGGAACACTGAAGCTTTCTTT. This translates into CASSFVEGNTEAFF.

The chain employs TRBV11-3 and TRBJ2-1; 14 nucleotides match TRBD2. CDR1 is SGHNT and CDR2 is YENEEA in the germline V gene. V was pared by 3 bases and J by 6 bases, with 10 bases of the junction left unmatched. The CDR3 runs to 18 residues. The CDR3 nucleotides are TGTGCCAGCAGCTTCCGACTAGCGGGAGGGCCGGTGGGCAATGAGCAGTTCTTC. It encodes CASSFRLAGGPVGNEQFF. Together with reference TRBV11-3 and TRBJ2-1, the CDR3 gives the full variable domain: EAGVVQSPRYKIIEKKQPVAFWCNPISGHNTLYWYLQNLGQGPELLIRYENEEAVDDSQLPKDRFSAERLKGVDSTLKIQPAELGDSAVYLCASSFRLAGGPVGNEQFFGPGTRLTVL.

The chain links TRBV6-5 to TRBJ2-7, with D unclear. The CDR3 length is 13 residues. Trimming took 6 bases from V and 3 from J, leaving 12 bases between them. Germline CDR1 MNHEY, CDR2 SVGAGI. The CDR3 nucleotides read TGTGCCAGCAGACCAGGATACTTCTACGAGCAGTACTTC. It is translated as CASRPGYFYEQYF.

In regard to this clone: This may come from a read error, since a much larger clone is one base off. The rearrangement joins TRBV27 to TRBJ2-3, with TRBD2 matching 7 bases. J gave up 3 bases and V 5 bases, and 14 bases lay outside the gene matches. CDR1 MNHEY and CDR2 SMNVEV come from the germline V gene (reference sequence). The length of the CDR3 is 17 residues. DNA of the CDR3: TGTGCCAGCAGTCCGTTTACTAGCGTGCTTGGTACAGATACGCAGTATTTT. It yields the protein CASSPFTSVLGTDTQYF.

The V call is TRBV4-2, the J call TRBJ2-7, with TRBD1 matching over 11 bases. Germline CDR1 and CDR2: LGHNA and YNFKEQ. The CDR3 sequence is 13 residues long. Trimming at V came to 6 bases and at J to 3 bases, leaving 1 base not matched to a gene. The CDR3 DNA follows: TGTGCCAGCAGGGGACAGGGGGTCTACGAGCAGTACTTC. It yields the protein CASRGQGVYEQYF.

This chain links TRBV25-1 with TRBJ2-7; 10 bases are a match to TRBD2. In germline, CDR1 is MGHDK, CDR2 SYGVNS. The CDR3 is 18 residues long. V was clipped by 2 bases and J by 3 bases; unmatched bases: 13. CDR3 amino acids: CASSEQGLAGANYYEQYF. The CDR3 DNA is TGTGCCAGCAGTGAACAGGGGCTAGCGGGGGCGAACTACTACGAGCAGTACTTC.